Listed below are T cell receptor beta chains from one sample, sequenced in a study of T cell repertoires in cytomegalovirus infection. No antigen has been identified for these receptors. TCRdb used MiXCR to reprocess the reads, holding one entry per CDR3 protein. The repertoire holds about 740,000 distinct CDR3 sequences, with roughly 30% as singletons. Source: cultured PBMCs, taken from culture after CMV antigen stimulation. Receptors originate from a human donor in good health (CMV status not recorded). Some clones in this sample may be carry-over from other donors' samples. Both conserved end residues are part of each CDR3. The D gene is left open where the match is weak. Clone size appears in some rows only: once, few, many, or a class for an expanded clone.

d_gene,v_gene,j_gene,abundance,len,CDR3nt,CDR3aa
.,TRBV19,TRBJ2-1,.,15,TGTGCCAGTAGTCGGACTCAACTCCAATACAATGAGCAGTTCTTC,CASSRTQLQYNEQFF
TRBD2,TRBV5-1,TRBJ2-3,.,16,TGCGCCAGCTCCAACACCGGGACTAGCGTAGGGAGTGGGCAGTATTTT,CASSNTGTSVGSGQYF
.,TRBV11-2,TRBJ2-4,few,15,TGTGCCAGCAGCAATAGGGGAAGCGTCAAAAACATTCAGTACTTC,CASSNRGSVKNIQYF
TRBD1,TRBV7-2,TRBJ1-2,.,15,TGTGCCAGCAGCTTAGTGGGGGGGACAGGGGGGAGCTACACCTTC,CASSLVGGTGGSYTF
.,TRBV12-3/TRBV12-4,TRBJ2-5,.,15,TGTGCCAGCAGTGTACAGGGTTTACGCCAAGAGACCCAGTACTTC,CASSVQGLRQETQYF
TRBD2,TRBV4-1,TRBJ2-1,.,18,TGCGCCAGCAGCCAAGTTGTCCTAGCGGGAGCGTGGTACAATGAGCAGTTCTTC,CASSQVVLAGAWYNEQFF
.,TRBV12-3/TRBV12-4,TRBJ1-4,many,14,TGTGCCAGCAGCCTCGGAACGACTAATGAAAAACTGTTTTTT,CASSLGTTNEKLFF
TRBD1,TRBV6-5,TRBJ1-2,.,16,TGTGCCAGCAGTTACTCATCCAGGGGGGTTAGCTATGGCTACACCTTC,CASSYSSRGVSYGYTF
.,TRBV18,TRBJ2-5,.,17,TGTGCCAGCTCACCACCAGGCTTGACAGCGGCCGGGGAGACCCAGTACTTC,CASSPPGLTAAGETQYF
.,TRBV7-9,TRBJ2-4,.,12,TGTGCCAGCAGCTTTGGGGTCGGGGATGAGTACTTC,CASSFGVGDEYF
TRBD1,TRBV7-8,TRBJ2-5,many,14,TGTGCCAGCAGCTTGGACAGGGTACGTGGGACCCAGTACTTC,CASSLDRVRGTQYF
TRBD1,TRBV2,TRBJ1-5,few,16,TGTGCCAGCAGGGGAATCAGGGGGCCTAGCAATCAGCCCCAGCATTTT,CASRGIRGPSNQPQHF
.,TRBV5-6,TRBJ2-2,.,14,TGTGCCAGCAGCTTGGGGATAACCACCGGGGAGCTGTTTTTT,CASSLGITTGELFF